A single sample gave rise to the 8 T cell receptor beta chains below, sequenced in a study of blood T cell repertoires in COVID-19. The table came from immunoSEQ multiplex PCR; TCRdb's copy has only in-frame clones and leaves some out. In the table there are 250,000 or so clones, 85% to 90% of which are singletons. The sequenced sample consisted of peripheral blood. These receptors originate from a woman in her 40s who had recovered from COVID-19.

The CDR3 DNA reads as TGTGCCAGTAGGGTGGGGGCCGGCAATCAGCCCCAGCATTTT. This encodes CASRVGAGNQPQHF. The chain recombines TRBV19 with TRBJ1-5; D may be TRBD1 (6 bases). The V end lost 6 bases, the J end lost 2 bases, and 11 bases lay between the germline ends. This CDR3 comprises 14 residues. CDR1 is LNHDA, CDR2 SQIVND, per germline (reference sequence).

The CDR3 protein is CASSRPGGNTIYF. CDR3 coding DNA: TGTGCCAGCAGCCGACCGGGTGGGAACACCATATATTTT. This sequence joins TRBV9 and TRBJ1-3; D remains unclear. The CDR3 spans 13 residues. CDR1 is SGDLS and CDR2 is YYNGEE in the germline V gene. Trimming stripped 4 bases from V and 7 bases from J, with 12 bases between.

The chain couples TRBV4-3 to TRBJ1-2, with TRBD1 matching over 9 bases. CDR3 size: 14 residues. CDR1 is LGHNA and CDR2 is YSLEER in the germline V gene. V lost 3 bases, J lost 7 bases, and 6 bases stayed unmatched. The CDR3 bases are TGCGCCAGCAGCCATTCCGGGACAGGGTTTGGCTACACCTTC. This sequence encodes CASSHSGTGFGYTF.

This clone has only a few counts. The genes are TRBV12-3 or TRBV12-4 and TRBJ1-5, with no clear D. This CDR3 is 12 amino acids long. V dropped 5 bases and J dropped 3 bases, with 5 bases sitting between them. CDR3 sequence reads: CASSNYNQPQHF. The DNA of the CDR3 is TGTGCCAGCAGTAACTACAATCAGCCCCAGCATTTT.

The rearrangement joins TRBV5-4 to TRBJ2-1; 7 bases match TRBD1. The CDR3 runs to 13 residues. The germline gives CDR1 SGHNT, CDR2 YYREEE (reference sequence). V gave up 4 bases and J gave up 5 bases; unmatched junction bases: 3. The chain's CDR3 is CASSPDRNNEQFF. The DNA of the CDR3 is TGTGCCAGCAGCCCGGACAGGAACAATGAGCAGTTCTTC. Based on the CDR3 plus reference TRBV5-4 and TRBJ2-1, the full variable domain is ETGVTQSPTHLIKTRGQQVTLRCSSQSGHNTVSWYQQALGQGPQFIFQYYREEENGRGNFPPRFSGLQFPNYSSELNVNALELDDSALYLCASSPDRNNEQFFGPGTRLTVL.

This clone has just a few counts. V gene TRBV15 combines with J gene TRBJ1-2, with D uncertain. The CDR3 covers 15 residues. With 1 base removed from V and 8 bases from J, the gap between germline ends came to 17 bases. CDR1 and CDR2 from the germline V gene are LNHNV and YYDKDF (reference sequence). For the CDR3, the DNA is TGTGCCACCAGCAGAGCGCCGACCCCCTTGGGCGGCTACACCTTC. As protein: CATSRAPTPLGGYTF.

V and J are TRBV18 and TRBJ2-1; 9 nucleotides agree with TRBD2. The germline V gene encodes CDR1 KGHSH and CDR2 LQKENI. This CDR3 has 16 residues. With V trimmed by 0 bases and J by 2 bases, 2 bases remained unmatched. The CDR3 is CASSPPLAGPYNEQFF. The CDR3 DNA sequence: TGTGCCAGCTCACCACCTCTAGCGGGACCCTACAATGAGCAGTTCTTC.

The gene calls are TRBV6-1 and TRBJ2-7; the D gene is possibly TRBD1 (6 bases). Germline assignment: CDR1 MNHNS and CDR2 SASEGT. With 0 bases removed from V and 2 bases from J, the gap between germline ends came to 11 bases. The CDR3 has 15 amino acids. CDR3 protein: CASSEAPGAPYEQYV. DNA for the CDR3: TGTGCCAGCAGTGAAGCCCCAGGGGCCCCCTACGAGCAGTACGTC.